This TCR beta chain derives from a study of T cells in Graves' hyperthyroidism and ophthalmopathy. Study-level background: Pretreatment peripheral blood was obtained at initial diagnosis.

This clonotype was counted a few times. Its specificity is not known. Amplified regions were TCR beta CDR3 sequences from RNA transcripts. Using the HTBI primer set, a first-round RT-PCR was run on the TCR CDR3. TCRdb re-called the multiplex PCR reads with MiXCR, one entry per CDR3 protein. Here the sample spans 300,000 to 450,000 distinct CDR3 sequences, 15% to 17% being singletons. CDR3 length: 21 residues. Germline V lookup: CDR1 MNHEY, CDR2 SVGAGI. Trimming took 2 bases from V and 1 from J; bases not matched to a gene: 17. Study conclusions and caveats: Blood shared most expanded thyroid clonotypes above 0.001.

It was less than 13 ml of fresh peripheral blood that supplied the PBMCs. Sequences were obtained from blood. This TCR was sampled from a woman aged 18-29 years with Graves' hyperthyroidism that later progressed to Graves' ophthalmopathy. J is TRBJ2-4 and V is TRBV6-5; TRBD2 aligns across 10 bases. CDR3 amino acids: CASSYPFLESGRAVAKNIQYF. Written as DNA, the CDR3 is TGTGCCAGCAGTTACCCCTTTTTAGAAAGCGGGAGGGCCGTTGCCAAAAACATTCAGTACTTC.